This TCR beta chain was profiled in a study of shared clonotypes between healthy human individuals. Findings and limits, study-wide: The authors expected sequencing depth to affect clonotype sharing among donors.

Profiled with immunoSEQ multiplex PCR; TCRdb holds only in-frame clones, not every one. The sample has over a million clones; about 96% are singletons. This CDR3 contains 15 residues. The V and J ends lost 1 base and 0 bases respectively, with 9 bases between them. Germline V gene sequence: CDR1 SGHKS, CDR2 YYEKEE (reference sequence). Remarks on this clone: What it binds is not known.

The TCR originated in a man aged 25 to 40 in good health. Sequencing was performed on naive CD4+ T cells sorted from blood. Regarding subset: CD45RA+ positively selected. The chain carries TRBV5-5 and TRBJ2-3; no clear D. The CDR3 DNA is TGTGCCAGCAGCTTGAGAGGCCTCAGCACAGATACGCAGTATTTT. Translation gives CASSLRGLSTDTQYF.